Below, 9 T cell receptor beta chains from the same sample are listed, as sequenced in a study of cytomegalovirus exposure and HLA in healthy donors. PCR amplification relied on 60 Vbeta primers (plus 13 Jbeta primers). Using immunoSEQ multiplex PCR, the repertoire was profiled, and TCRdb retains in-frame clones only, with some absent. This sample contains approximately 140,000 clones. Specimen: PBMCs. Receptors were obtained from a middle-aged man in good health and CMV-seronegative.

In regard to this clone: The CDR3 ends on some other residue instead of the conserved phenylalanine or tryptophan, so this is likely a read error. The chain employs TRBV7-6 and TRBJ1-2, with a possible D match to TRBD1 (5 bases). With 0 bases removed from V and 7 bases from J, the gap between germline ends came to 18 bases. Germline CDR1 SGHVS, CDR2 FNYEAQ. This CDR3 region has 16 residues. CDR3: CASSLARAGVKRGYTL. In DNA, the CDR3 is TGTGCCAGCAGCTTAGCCAGGGCCGGCGTAAAACGTGGCTACACCCTC.

The gene calls are TRBV13 and TRBJ2-2; 12 bases are shared with TRBD2. The CDR3 consists of 17 residues. Germline values: CDR1 PRHDT, CDR2 FYEKMQ (reference sequence). J lost 3 bases, V lost 5 bases, and 7 bases had no gene match. For the CDR3, the DNA is TGTGCCAGCAGCAGGCCCTCTAGCGGGGGGGACACCGGGGAGCTGTTTTTT. Its translation: CASSRPSSGGDTGELFF.

This chain connects TRBV4-1 to TRBJ1-3, with a weak D call TRBD1 (5 bases). The length of the CDR3 is 16 residues. Trimming stripped 3 bases from V and 4 bases from J, with 16 bases between. Per the germline V gene, CDR1 is MGHRA and CDR2 is YSYEKL. CDR3 nucleotides: TGCGCCAGCAGCCAGTTACACGACAGAGTCGGAAACACCATATATTTT. This codes for CASSQLHDRVGNTIYF.

The V gene is TRBV19, the J gene TRBJ1-1; D not resolved. Trimming left V 9 bases short and J 2 bases short, with 22 bases between. Germline V gives CDR1 LNHDA, CDR2 SQIVND (reference sequence). The CDR3 is made up of 16 amino acids. The CDR3 bases are TGTGCCAGCTCATCCGGATGGGGTCGGGAAAACACTGAAGCTTTCTTT. It specifies CASSSGWGRENTEAFF. Drawing the rest from reference TRBV19 and TRBJ1-1, the complete variable domain is DGGITQSPKYLFRKEGQNVTLSCEQNLNHDAMYWYRQDPGQGLRLIYYSQIVNDFQKGDIAEGYSVSREKKESFPLTVTSAQKNPTAFYLCASSSGWGRENTEAFFGQGTRLTVV.

In DNA form, the CDR3 reads TGTGCCAGCAGCTTAACCCGTCGCACTGAAGCTTTCTTT. It is translated as CASSLTRRTEAFF. The rearrangement joins TRBV7-3 to TRBJ1-1, with D unclear. CDR1 is SGHTA, CDR2 FQGTGA, per germline. The CDR3 length is 13 residues. Trimming cost V 0 bases and J 4 bases, with 6 bases left between them.

The chain employs TRBV19 and TRBJ2-5; tentatively, D is TRBD1 (6 bases). The end of the DNA is better explained by TRBJ2-7, so the J call may be wrong. CDR3 length: 14 amino acids. Germline values: CDR1 LNHDA, CDR2 SQIVND (reference sequence). CDR3 DNA: TGTGCCAGTAGTATCCGGGACACCTCCTACGAGCAGTACTTC. Amino acids: CASSIRDTSYEQYF.

V is TRBV6-6 and J is TRBJ1-2; D not certain. Germline values: CDR1 MNHNY, CDR2 SVGAGI (reference sequence). The CDR3 length is 14 residues. Trimming cost V 0 bases and J 1 base, with 6 bases left between them. CDR3 coding DNA: TGTGCCAGCAGTTACTCACAGATTAACTATGGCTACACCTTC. It yields the protein CASSYSQINYGYTF.

The J gene is TRBJ2-3, the V gene TRBV7-6, with unresolved D. The CDR3 has 16 residues. Germline loops: CDR1 SGHVS, CDR2 FNYEAQ. V was clipped by 1 base and J by 6 bases, with 17 bases between them. The CDR3 bases are TGTGCCAGCAGCTTAGGGTCCCTGTTCCTGAGGGATACGCAGTATTTT. Encoded protein: CASSLGSLFLRDTQYF.

This chain links TRBV15 with TRBJ2-7; 7 bases are a match to TRBD1. CDR1 is LNHNV, CDR2 YYDKDF, per germline (reference sequence). The CDR3 is 15 amino acids. V was clipped by 4 bases and J by 2 bases; unmatched bases: 8. CDR3 bases: TGTGCCACCAGCATAAACCGGGACAGCCCCTACGAGCAGTACTTC. Translating it yields CATSINRDSPYEQYF.